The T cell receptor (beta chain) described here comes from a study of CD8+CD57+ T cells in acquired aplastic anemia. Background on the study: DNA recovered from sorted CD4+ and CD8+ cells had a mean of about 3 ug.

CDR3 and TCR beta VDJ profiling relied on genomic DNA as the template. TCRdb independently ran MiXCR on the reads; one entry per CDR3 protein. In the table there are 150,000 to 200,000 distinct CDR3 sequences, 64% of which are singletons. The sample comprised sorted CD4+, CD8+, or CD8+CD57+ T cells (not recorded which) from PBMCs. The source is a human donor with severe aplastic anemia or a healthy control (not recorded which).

The CDR3 sequence is CASSLPVAGGRNTIYF. For the CDR3, the DNA is TGTGCCAGCAGTTTACCGGTGGCAGGGGGAAGAAACACCATATATTTT. The V gene is TRBV25-1, the J gene TRBJ1-3; 7 positions match TRBD1. Trimming cost V 5 bases and J 5 bases; bases outside gene matches: 12. Germline V CDR1 and CDR2: MGHDK, SYGVNS. The CDR3 spans 16 residues.